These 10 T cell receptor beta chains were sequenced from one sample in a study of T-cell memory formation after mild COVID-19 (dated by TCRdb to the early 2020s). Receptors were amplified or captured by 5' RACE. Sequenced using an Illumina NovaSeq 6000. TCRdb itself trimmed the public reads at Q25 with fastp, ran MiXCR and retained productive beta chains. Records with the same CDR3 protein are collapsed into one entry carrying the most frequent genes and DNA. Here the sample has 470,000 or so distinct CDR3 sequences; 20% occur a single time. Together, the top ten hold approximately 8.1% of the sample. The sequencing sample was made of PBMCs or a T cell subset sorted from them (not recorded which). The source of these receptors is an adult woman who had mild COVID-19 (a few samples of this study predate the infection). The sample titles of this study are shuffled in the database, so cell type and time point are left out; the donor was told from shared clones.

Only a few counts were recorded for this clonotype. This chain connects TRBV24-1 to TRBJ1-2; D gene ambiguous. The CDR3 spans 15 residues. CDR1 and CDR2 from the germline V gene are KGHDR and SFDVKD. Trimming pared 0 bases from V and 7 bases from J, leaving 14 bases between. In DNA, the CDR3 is TGTGCCACCAGTGATTTGCATGGGCGGGTTGGTGGCTACACCTTC. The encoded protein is CATSDLHGRVGGYTF.

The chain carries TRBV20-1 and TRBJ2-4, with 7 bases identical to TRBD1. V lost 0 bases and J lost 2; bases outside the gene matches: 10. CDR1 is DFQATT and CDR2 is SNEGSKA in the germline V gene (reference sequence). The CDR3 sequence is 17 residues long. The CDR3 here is CSARDLRTGWTKNIQYF. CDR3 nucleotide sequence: TGCAGTGCTAGAGATCTCAGGACAGGCTGGACCAAAAACATTCAGTACTTC.

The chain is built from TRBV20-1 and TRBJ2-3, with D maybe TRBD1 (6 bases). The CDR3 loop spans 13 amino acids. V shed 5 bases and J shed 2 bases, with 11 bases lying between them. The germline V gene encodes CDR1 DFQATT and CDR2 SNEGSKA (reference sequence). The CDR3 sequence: CSAGDINTDTQYF. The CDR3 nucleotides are TGCAGTGCTGGGGACATAAACACAGATACGCAGTATTTT.

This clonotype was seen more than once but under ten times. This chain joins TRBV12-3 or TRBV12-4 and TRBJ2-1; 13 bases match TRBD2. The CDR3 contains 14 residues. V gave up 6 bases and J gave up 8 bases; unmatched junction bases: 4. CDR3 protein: CASSPLAGGYEQFF. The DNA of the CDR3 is TGTGCCAGCAGCCCACTAGCGGGGGGGTATGAGCAGTTCTTC.

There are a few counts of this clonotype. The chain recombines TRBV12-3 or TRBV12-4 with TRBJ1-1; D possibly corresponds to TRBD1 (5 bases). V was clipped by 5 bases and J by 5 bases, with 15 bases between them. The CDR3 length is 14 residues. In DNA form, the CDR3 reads TGTGCCAGCAGTCCGCGGGACGGGGGGACTGAAGCTTTCTTT. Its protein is CASSPRDGGTEAFF.

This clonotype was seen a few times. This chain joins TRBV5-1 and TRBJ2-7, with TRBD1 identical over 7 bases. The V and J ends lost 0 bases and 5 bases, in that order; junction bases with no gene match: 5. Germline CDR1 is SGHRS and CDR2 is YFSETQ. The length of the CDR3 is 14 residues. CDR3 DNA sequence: TGCGCCAGCAGCTTGGGAGGGACAGCTGACGAGCAGTACTTC. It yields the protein CASSLGGTADEQYF.

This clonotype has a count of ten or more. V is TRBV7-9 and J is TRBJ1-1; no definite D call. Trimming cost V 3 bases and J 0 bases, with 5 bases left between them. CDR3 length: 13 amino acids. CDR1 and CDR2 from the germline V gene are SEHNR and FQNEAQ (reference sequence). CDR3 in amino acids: CASSLPLNTEAFF. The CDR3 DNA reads TGTGCCAGCAGCTTGCCCTTGAACACTGAAGCTTTCTTT. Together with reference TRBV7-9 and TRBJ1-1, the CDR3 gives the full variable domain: DTGVSQNPRHKITKRGQNVTFRCDPISEHNRLYWYRQTLGQGPEFLTYFQNEAQLEKSRLLSDRFSAERPKGSFSTLEIQRTEQGDSAMYLCASSLPLNTEAFFGQGTRLTVV.

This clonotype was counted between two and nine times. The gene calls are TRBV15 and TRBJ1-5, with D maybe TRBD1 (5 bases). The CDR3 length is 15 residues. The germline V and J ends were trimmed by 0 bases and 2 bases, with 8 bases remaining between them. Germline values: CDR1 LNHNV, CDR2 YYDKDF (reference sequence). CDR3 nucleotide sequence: TGTGCCACCAGCAGAGATCTAGGGGGCAATCAGCCCCAGCATTTT. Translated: CATSRDLGGNQPQHF.

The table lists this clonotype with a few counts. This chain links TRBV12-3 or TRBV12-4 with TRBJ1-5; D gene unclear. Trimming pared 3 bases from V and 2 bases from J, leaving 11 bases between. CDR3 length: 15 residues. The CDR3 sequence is CASSFSASGNQPQHF. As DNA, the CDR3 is TGTGCCAGCAGTTTTTCCGCCTCGGGCAATCAGCCCCAGCATTTT.

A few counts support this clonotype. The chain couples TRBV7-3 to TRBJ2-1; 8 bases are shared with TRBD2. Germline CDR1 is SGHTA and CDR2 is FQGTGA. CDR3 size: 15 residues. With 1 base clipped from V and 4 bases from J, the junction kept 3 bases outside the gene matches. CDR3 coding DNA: TGTGCCAGCAGCTTAATGCCTAGCGGGTACAATGAGCAGTTCTTC. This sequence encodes CASSLMPSGYNEQFF. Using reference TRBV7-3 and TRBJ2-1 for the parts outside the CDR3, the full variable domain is GAGVSQTPSNKVTEKGKYVELRCDPISGHTALYWYRQSLGQGPEFLIYFQGTGAADDSGLPNDRFFAVRPEGSVSTLKIQRTERGDSAVYLCASSLMPSGYNEQFFGPGTRLTVL.